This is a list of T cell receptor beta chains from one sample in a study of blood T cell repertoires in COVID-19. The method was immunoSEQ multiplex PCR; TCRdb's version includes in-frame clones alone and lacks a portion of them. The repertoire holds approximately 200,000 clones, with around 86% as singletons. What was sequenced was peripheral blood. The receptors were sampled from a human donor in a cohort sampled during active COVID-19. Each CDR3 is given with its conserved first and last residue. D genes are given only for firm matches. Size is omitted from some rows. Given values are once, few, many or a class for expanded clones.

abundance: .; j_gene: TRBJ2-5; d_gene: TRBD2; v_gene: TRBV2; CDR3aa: CASSGVAGAQETQYF; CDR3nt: TGTGCCAGCAGTGGGGTGGCGGGAGCCCAAGAGACCCAGTACTTC
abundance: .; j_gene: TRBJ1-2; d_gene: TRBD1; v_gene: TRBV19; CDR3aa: CASSPGQGIYGYTF; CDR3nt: TGTGCCAGTAGTCCGGGACAGGGAATCTATGGCTACACCTTC
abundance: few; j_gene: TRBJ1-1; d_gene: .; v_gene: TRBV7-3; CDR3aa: CASSASASLNTEAFF; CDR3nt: TGTGCCAGCAGCGCCTCGGCTAGTTTGAACACTGAAGCTTTCTTT
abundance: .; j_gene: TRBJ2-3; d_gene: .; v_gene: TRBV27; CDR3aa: CASSSRAGVTDTQYF; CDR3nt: TGTGCCAGCAGTTCACGGGCAGGGGTGACAGATACGCAGTATTTT
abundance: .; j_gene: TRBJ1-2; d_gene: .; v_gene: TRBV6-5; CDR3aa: CASRPRGRVYGYTF; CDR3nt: TGTGCCAGCAGGCCCAGGGGCCGGGTCTATGGCTACACCTTC
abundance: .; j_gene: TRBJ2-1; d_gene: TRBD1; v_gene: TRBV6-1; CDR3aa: CASSERQGIYNEQFF; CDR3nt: TGTGCCAGCAGTGAAAGACAGGGAATCTACAATGAGCAGTTCTTC
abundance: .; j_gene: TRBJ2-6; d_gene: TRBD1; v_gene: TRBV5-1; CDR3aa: CASSVGTGVSGANVLTF; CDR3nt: TGCGCCAGCAGCGTTGGGACAGGGGTCTCTGGGGCCAACGTCCTGACTTTC
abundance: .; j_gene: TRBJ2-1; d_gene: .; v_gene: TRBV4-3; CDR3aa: CASSQDPAVGSYNEQFF; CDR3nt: TGCGCCAGCAGCCAAGATCCGGCGGTCGGCTCCTACAATGAGCAGTTCTTC
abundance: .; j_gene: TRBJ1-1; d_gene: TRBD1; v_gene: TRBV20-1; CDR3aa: CSASTYRGRWTEAFF; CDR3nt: TGCAGTGCTAGTACCTACAGGGGGCGGTGGACTGAAGCTTTCTTT
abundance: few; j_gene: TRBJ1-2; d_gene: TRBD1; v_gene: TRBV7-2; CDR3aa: CASSLWDRGPGGYTF; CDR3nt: TGTGCCAGCAGCTTATGGGACAGGGGGCCTGGTGGCTACACCTTC
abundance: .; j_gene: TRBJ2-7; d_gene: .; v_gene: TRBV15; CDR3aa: CATSRVDSSYEQYF; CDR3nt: TGTGCCACCAGCAGAGTGGACAGCTCCTACGAGCAGTACTTC
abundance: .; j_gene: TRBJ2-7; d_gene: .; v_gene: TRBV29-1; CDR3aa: CSVEGLSYEQYF; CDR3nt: TGCAGCGTTGAGGGACTCTCCTACGAGCAGTACTTC
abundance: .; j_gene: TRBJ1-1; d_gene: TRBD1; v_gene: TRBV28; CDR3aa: CASSLDLGTGDLNTEAFF; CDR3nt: TGTGCCAGCAGTTTGGATCTCGGGACAGGGGACCTGAACACTGAAGCTTTCTTT
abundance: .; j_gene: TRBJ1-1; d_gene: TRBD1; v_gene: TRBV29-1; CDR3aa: CSVLQGTLNTEAFF; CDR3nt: TGCAGCGTTCTACAGGGGACCCTGAACACTGAAGCTTTCTTT
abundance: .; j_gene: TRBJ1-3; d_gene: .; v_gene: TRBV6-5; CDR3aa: CASSYGASGNTIYF; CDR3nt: TGTGCCAGCAGTTACGGGGCCTCTGGAAACACCATATATTTT
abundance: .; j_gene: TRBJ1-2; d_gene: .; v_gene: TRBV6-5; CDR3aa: CASRWFSGGYTF; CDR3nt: TGTGCCAGCAGGTGGTTCTCGGGGGGCTACACCTTC
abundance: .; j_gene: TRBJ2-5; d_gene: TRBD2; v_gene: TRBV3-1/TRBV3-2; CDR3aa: CASSRGLAGAQETQYF; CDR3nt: TGTGCCAGCAGCCGGGGACTAGCGGGAGCGCAAGAGACCCAGTACTTC
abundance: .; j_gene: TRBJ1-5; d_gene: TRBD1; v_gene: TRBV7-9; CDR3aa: CASSLGQGAFSNQPQHF; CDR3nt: TGTGCCAGCAGCTTAGGGCAGGGGGCTTTTAGCAATCAGCCCCAGCATTTT
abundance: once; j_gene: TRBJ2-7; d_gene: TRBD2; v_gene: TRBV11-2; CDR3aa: CASSNRLAGEQYF; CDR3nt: TGTGCCAGCAGCAATAGACTAGCCGGTGAGCAGTACTTC
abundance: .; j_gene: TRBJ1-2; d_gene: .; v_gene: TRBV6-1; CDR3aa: CASTDTHIRPDSPFRYGYTF; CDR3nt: TGTGCCAGCACTGACACCCACATAAGACCGGACAGCCCGTTTCGTTATGGCTACACCTTC
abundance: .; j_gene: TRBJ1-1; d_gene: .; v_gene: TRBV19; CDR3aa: CASRPTGVNTEAFF; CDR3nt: TGTGCCAGTAGGCCGACAGGCGTGAACACTGAAGCTTTCTTT
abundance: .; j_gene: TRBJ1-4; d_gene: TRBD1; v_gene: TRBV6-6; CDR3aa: CASKFEGAFEKLFF; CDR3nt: TGTGCCAGCAAGTTCGAGGGGGCATTTGAAAAACTGTTTTTT
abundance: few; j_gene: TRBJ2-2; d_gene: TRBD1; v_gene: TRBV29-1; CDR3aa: CSVEGRGRTGELFF; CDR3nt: TGCAGCGTTGAGGGCAGGGGGCGAACCGGGGAGCTGTTTTTT
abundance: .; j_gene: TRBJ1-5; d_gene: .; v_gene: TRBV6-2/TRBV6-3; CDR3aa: CASSYSAGGARSNQPQHF; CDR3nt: TGTGCCAGCAGTTACTCCGCCGGGGGGGCTCGGAGCAATCAGCCCCAGCATTTT
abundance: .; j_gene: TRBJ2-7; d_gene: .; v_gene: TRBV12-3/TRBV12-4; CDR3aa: CASSLLYEQYF; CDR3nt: TGTGCCAGCAGTCTCCTATACGAGCAGTACTTC
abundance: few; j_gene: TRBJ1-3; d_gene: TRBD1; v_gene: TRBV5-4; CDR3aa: CASSLEPRTGAGNTIYF; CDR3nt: TGTGCCAGCAGCTTGGAGCCGAGGACAGGGGCTGGAAACACCATATATTTT